The 22 T cell receptor beta chains listed next were all sequenced from one sample in a study of T cell responses to AZD1222 COVID-19 vaccine. The data were produced by immunoSEQ multiplex PCR, yet TCRdb's version contains in-frame clones alone and is incomplete. The sample lists around 67,000 clones; 80% to 85% were seen once. This specimen was peripheral blood, taken on day 0 of AZD1222 vaccination. The receptor source for this set is an adult in good health.

This clone appeared a few times. The chain uses TRBV18 and TRBJ1-6; D is unclear. The CDR3 sequence is 15 residues long. The V gene's germline CDR1 is KGHSH and CDR2 LQKENI. V lost 1 base to trimming and J lost 4 bases, with 8 bases between them. The DNA of the CDR3 is TGTGCCAGCTCACCACTCGGGGATTATAATTCACCCCTCCACTTT. It specifies CASSPLGDYNSPLHF. Complete variable domain (other parts from reference TRBV18 and TRBJ1-6): NAGVMQNPRHLVRRRGQEARLRCSPMKGHSHVYWYRQLPEEGLKFMVYLQKENIIDESGMPKERFSAEFPKEGPSILRIQQVVRGDSAAYFCASSPLGDYNSPLHFGNGTRLTVT.

The rearrangement joins TRBV27 to TRBJ1-2; tentatively, D is TRBD1 (5 bases). Germline V gene lookup returns CDR1 MNHEY and CDR2 SMNVEV (reference sequence). This CDR3 contains 13 residues. Trimming took off 5 bases at V and 2 bases at J, with 9 bases between the two ends. The CDR3 DNA follows: TGTGCCAGCAGTCCCCCAGGGAACTATGGCTACACCTTC. Translated: CASSPPGNYGYTF.

This clone was observed at least ten times. J is TRBJ1-2 and V is TRBV7-9; 9 nucleotides align to TRBD1. J lost 9 bases, V lost 5 bases, and 13 bases had no gene match. Germline V gene data show CDR1 as SEHNR and CDR2 as FQNEAQ (reference sequence). The CDR3 is made up of 15 amino acids. CDR3 bases: TGTGCCAGCAGCCCACAGGGGGCCGGCTTAAGTAGCTACACCTTC. Encoded protein: CASSPQGAGLSSYTF.

The rearrangement links TRBV30 to TRBJ1-4; no clear D. CDR3 length: 13 amino acids. Germline V gives CDR1 GTSNPN, CDR2 SVGIG (reference sequence). The ends were cut back, 3 bases at V and 7 bases at J, with 12 bases in the middle. CDR3 sequence: CAWSGRLGEKLFF. In DNA form, the CDR3 reads TGTGCCTGGAGCGGGCGTCTAGGTGAAAAACTGTTTTTT.

This chain links TRBV5-1 with TRBJ2-1, with TRBD1 matching 7 bases. The V gene's germline CDR1 is SGHRS and CDR2 YFSETQ. V gave up 4 bases and J gave up 5 bases; unmatched junction bases: 15. The CDR3 has 17 amino acids. CDR3 bases: TGCGCCAGCAGCCCTAAGATGAGACAGGGTTGGAACAATGAGCAGTTCTTC. Translation: CASSPKMRQGWNNEQFF.

The chain joins TRBV28 to TRBJ1-5, with unresolved D. Germline V lookup: CDR1 MDHEN, CDR2 SYDVKM. The CDR3 runs to 13 residues. V lost 10 bases and J 6 bases, leaving 16 bases between the germline ends. CDR3 in amino acids: CATLTLPSQPQHF. CDR3 nucleotides: TGTGCCACCCTGACCCTTCCAAGTCAGCCCCAGCATTTT.

The J gene is TRBJ2-2, the V gene TRBV6-2 or TRBV6-3; TRBD2 matches 7 bases. The germline CDR1 and CDR2 sequences are MNHEY and SVGEGT. V shed 2 bases, J shed 7 bases, and the junction held 1 base outside the gene matches. The CDR3 contains 13 residues. CDR3 nucleotides: TGTGCCAGCAGTTACCGGACTAGCGGGGAGCTGTTTTTT. It translates to CASSYRTSGELFF.

The V gene is TRBV28, the J gene TRBJ2-7; 10 positions match TRBD1. The length of the CDR3 is 14 residues. Germline CDR1 reads MDHEN; CDR2 reads SYDVKM. The V gene end was trimmed by 2 bases and the J gene end by 3 bases; junction bases not matched to a gene: 1. Written as DNA, the CDR3 is TGTGCCAGCAGTTTAGGGACAGGGGTCTACGAGCAGTACTTC. Protein product: CASSLGTGVYEQYF.

The chain links TRBV10-3 to TRBJ2-7; no firm D call. The V and J ends lost 3 bases and 3 bases respectively, with 15 bases between them. Germline CDR1 reads ENHRY; CDR2 reads SYGVKD. The CDR3 length is 15 residues. CDR3 bases: TGTGCCATCAGTGACCCAAAAGTAATCTTCTACGAGCAGTACTTC. Protein product: CAISDPKVIFYEQYF.

The chain uses TRBV12-3 or TRBV12-4 and TRBJ2-1, with a tentative D call TRBD2 (5 bases). There are 12 residues in the CDR3. Trimming stripped 8 bases from V and 6 bases from J, with 11 bases between. The CDR3 DNA is TGTGCCAGCCGTAGCGAGAGCAATGAGCAGTTCTTC. Residues: CASRSESNEQFF.

J is TRBJ2-1 and V is TRBV6-4; 10 bases map to TRBD2. Trimming removed 0 bases from V and 7 bases from J; junction bases left unmatched: 6. There are 16 residues in the CDR3. From germline, CDR1 is MRHNA and CDR2 SNTAGT. The CDR3 sequence is CASSDSRDSGGNEQFF. The CDR3, as DNA: TGTGCCAGCAGTGACTCCAGGGATAGCGGGGGGAATGAGCAGTTCTTC.

CDR3 protein: CASSLVGGYTF. CDR3 sequence (DNA): TGTGCCAGCAGCTTAGTTGGTGGCTACACCTTC. This sequence joins TRBV7-9 and TRBJ1-2, with D uncertain. Trimming stripped 1 base from V and 7 bases from J, with 4 bases between. The CDR3 has 11 amino acids. The germline gives CDR1 SEHNR, CDR2 FQNEAQ (reference sequence).

The CDR3 nucleotides read TGCGCCAGCAGTGACAATTCACCCCTCCACTTT. Protein product: CASSDNSPLHF. The chain links TRBV10-2 to TRBJ1-6, with D uncertain. This CDR3 region has 11 residues. V dropped 3 bases and J dropped 7 bases, with 1 base sitting between them. Germline lookup yields CDR1 WSHSY and CDR2 SAAADI.

The J gene is TRBJ1-4, the V gene TRBV18, with a weak D call TRBD1 (5 bases). Looked up from germline, CDR1 is KGHSH and CDR2 is LQKENI. The CDR3 has 13 residues. V gave up 3 bases and J gave up 8 bases, with 10 bases separating them. For the CDR3, the DNA is TGTGCCAGCTCACCGGGACGGCAAGAAAAACTGTTTTTT. It encodes CASSPGRQEKLFF.

V is TRBV18 and J is TRBJ1-5, with D tentatively TRBD1 (5 bases). The length of the CDR3 is 13 residues. V was cut by 3 bases and J by 7 bases, with 10 bases left in between. Germline CDR1 and CDR2: KGHSH and LQKENI. CDR3 sequence reads: CASSPIGDQPQHF. The CDR3 bases are TGTGCCAGCTCACCTATCGGGGACCAGCCCCAGCATTTT. Using reference TRBV18 and TRBJ1-5 for the parts outside the CDR3, the full variable domain is NAGVMQNPRHLVRRRGQEARLRCSPMKGHSHVYWYRQLPEEGLKFMVYLQKENIIDESGMPKERFSAEFPKEGPSILRIQQVVRGDSAAYFCASSPIGDQPQHFGDGTRLSIL.

The chain combines TRBV6-5 with TRBJ1-2; 7 bases line up with TRBD1. This CDR3 region has 15 residues. Germline CDR1 MNHEY, CDR2 SVGAGI. The V segment lost 7 bases and the J segment 8 bases; nucleotides outside the gene matches: 16. The CDR3 reads CASTQAPTGSKGYTF. The DNA for the CDR3 is TGTGCCAGCACCCAGGCCCCGACAGGGAGTAAAGGCTACACCTTC.

The chain uses TRBV4-3 and TRBJ2-7, with TRBD2 identical over 7 bases. The ends lost 0 bases at V and 4 bases at J; junction bases unmatched: 6. Per germline, CDR1 LGHNA and CDR2 YSLEER. CDR3 length equals 15 residues. The CDR3 loop reads CASSQEGGSWYEQYF. The CDR3 region has the DNA TGCGCCAGCAGCCAAGAAGGCGGGAGCTGGTACGAGCAGTACTTC.

This sequence joins TRBV5-5 and TRBJ2-5; D possibly corresponds to TRBD1 (5 bases). Trimming took off 0 bases at V and 9 bases at J, with 12 bases between the two ends. Germline V gene data show CDR1 as SGHKS and CDR2 as YYEKEE (reference sequence). The CDR3 totals 13 residues. The CDR3 DNA reads as TGTGCCAGCAGCTTGGCCGCGGTAGGGGCCCAGTACTTC. It yields the protein CASSLAAVGAQYF.

The chain combines TRBV4-1 with TRBJ2-1, with D possibly called TRBD1 or TRBD2 (5 bases each). Germline V lookup: CDR1 MGHRA, CDR2 YSYEKL. Trimming removed 4 bases at V and 6 bases at J, with 10 bases between. This CDR3 region has 13 residues. The DNA for the CDR3 is TGCGCCAGCAGCCCCGGGACGGTCAATGAGCAGTTCTTC. It specifies CASSPGTVNEQFF.

The chain is built from TRBV7-2 and TRBJ1-3; D is perhaps TRBD1 (6 bases). This CDR3 has 16 residues. The V and J ends lost 5 bases and 4 bases respectively, with 18 bases between them. Germline V gene lookup returns CDR1 SGHTA and CDR2 FQGNSA. CDR3 nucleotide sequence: TGTGCCAGCAGCCCCCGACAGGCCTCCCGGGGAAACACCATATATTTT. Protein product: CASSPRQASRGNTIYF.

V usage is TRBV28 and J usage is TRBJ1-1; D perhaps matches TRBD1 (6 bases). Germline CDR1 and CDR2: MDHEN and SYDVKM. Deletions cut 4 bases from V and 4 bases from J, with 10 bases between. This CDR3 region has 13 residues. The CDR3 sequence is CASSSEGVTEAFF. The CDR3 DNA reads TGTGCCAGCAGTTCCGAGGGGGTCACTGAAGCTTTCTTT.

The gene calls are TRBV5-4 and TRBJ2-7; 7 nucleotides align to TRBD1. The germline V gene encodes CDR1 SGHNT and CDR2 YYREEE (reference sequence). The CDR3 consists of 15 residues. V was pared by 0 bases and J by 3 bases, with 6 bases of the junction left unmatched. CDR3 nucleotides: TGTGCCAGCAGCTTGGCAGGGGGTCTTGTCTACGAGCAGTACTTC. It yields the protein CASSLAGGLVYEQYF. Full variable domain (rest looked up from reference TRBV5-4 and TRBJ2-7): ETGVTQSPTHLIKTRGQQVTLRCSSQSGHNTVSWYQQALGQGPQFIFQYYREEENGRGNFPPRFSGLQFPNYSSELNVNALELDDSALYLCASSLAGGLVYEQYFGPGTRLTVT.